This T cell receptor beta chain stems from a study of T cell responses to AZD1222 COVID-19 vaccine. Turning to the study itself: Second-dose schedules of about 4 or about 12 weeks were combined.

Some clones are missing from TCRdb's copy, which holds only in-frame ones; the method was immunoSEQ multiplex PCR. The sample holds about 180,000 clones, about 85% seen once. Germline trimming cut 0 bases from V and 10 bases from J; bases unmatched to any gene: 4. Germline lookup yields CDR1 MNHEY and CDR2 SVGAGI. The CDR3 is 15 residues long. The chain combines TRBV6-5 with TRBJ1-6; 9 nucleotides agree with TRBD1. The material sequenced was peripheral blood, taken on day 0 of AZD1222 vaccination. The receptor was derived from an adult in good health. The CDR3 sequence: CASSYSGTGTSPLHF. The CDR3 nucleotides are TGTGCCAGCAGTTACTCGGGGACAGGGACCTCACCCCTCCACTTT.